Sequencing of this TCR beta chain was carried out in a study of blood T cell repertoires in COVID-19. TCRdb's table, derived via immunoSEQ multiplex PCR, lists solely in-frame clones and lacks some. In the table there are 120,000 to 150,000 clones, 88% of which are singletons. Losses at the gene ends were 2 bases for V and 5 bases for J; bases not matched to a gene: 8. Germline CDR1 reads LGHNT; CDR2 reads FRNRAP. There are 15 residues in the CDR3. The chain joins TRBV12-5 to TRBJ1-1, with 7 bases identical to TRBD1. This clonotype was obtained from a human donor in a cohort sampled during active COVID-19. Sequencing was performed on peripheral blood. The CDR3 DNA reads as TGTGCTAGTGGTTTGACCACAGGGGAGATAACTGAAGCTTTCTTT. It yields the protein CASGLTTGEITEAFF.